A selection of T cell receptor beta chains follows, all from one sample in a study of blood T cells in healthy people across ages. TCRdb used MiXCR to reprocess the 5' RACE reads, holding one entry per CDR3 protein. This table holds 1.5 million to 2 million distinct CDR3 sequences, 25% to 30% found once. The sample comprised blood. These TCRs come from a woman under 40 in good health. CDR3s include the opening cysteine and the closing phenylalanine or tryptophan. The D gene is left open where the match is weak. Rows may omit the clone size; those that give it use once, few, many or a size class.

v_call,d_call,j_call,clone_size,cdr3_aa,cdr3_nt
TRBV3-1,TRBD2,TRBJ2-1,.,CASSRGTSGGRNEQFF,TGTGCCAGCAGCCGAGGGACTAGCGGGGGGAGGAATGAGCAGTTCTTC
TRBV15,TRBD1,TRBJ2-3,.,CATSRGQSTDTQYF,TGTGCCACCAGCAGGGGACAGAGCACAGATACGCAGTATTTT
TRBV14,.,TRBJ1-1,.,CASSQFLDSTEAFF,TGTGCCAGCAGCCAATTCCTCGATAGCACTGAAGCTTTCTTT
TRBV29-1,TRBD2,TRBJ2-1,many,CSVAGSNEQFF,TGCAGCGTAGCGGGAAGCAATGAGCAGTTCTTC
TRBV11-2,.,TRBJ1-1,.,CASSTYNTEAFF,TGTGCCAGCAGCACATATAACACTGAAGCTTTCTTT
TRBV29-1,.,TRBJ1-1,.,CSVEDYRTEAFF,TGCAGCGTTGAAGATTATCGCACTGAAGCTTTCTTT
TRBV19,.,TRBJ2-7,many,CASSIGGSYEQYF,TGCGCCAGCTCGATCGGCGGTAGCTACGAGCAGTACTTC
TRBV13,.,TRBJ2-7,.,CASSVGQPNEQYF,TGTGCCAGCAGCGTAGGCCAACCGAACGAGCAGTACTTC
TRBV5-1,TRBD1,TRBJ2-7,many,CASSTRQGAYEQYF,TGCGCCAGCAGCACACGACAGGGGGCCTACGAGCAGTACTTC
TRBV9,TRBD2,TRBJ2-1,.,CASSVSNGNGRNEQFF,TGTGCCAGCAGCGTTTCCAACGGGAACGGGAGGAATGAGCAGTTCTTC
TRBV12-3/TRBV12-4,.,TRBJ2-1,.,CASSIGSDKQFF,TGTGCCAGCAGCATTGGGTCCGACAAGCAGTTCTTC